This TCR beta chain stems from a study of post-analysis software for immune sequencing data (dated by TCRdb to about 2015). Looking at the study overall: The recorded disease courses included relapsing-remitting, secondary progressive and progressive-relapsing multiple sclerosis, and some patients had no subtype annotation. The multiple sclerosis patient repertoires were compared with under 13 previously published healthy control repertoires from donors aged about 6 to 26 years. A subset of samples was prepared in parallel using single-end sample barcoding, then pooled and co-amplified after Illumina adapter ligation.

To demonstrate the VDJtools post-analysis software, the study profiled TCR beta repertoires from the peripheral blood of about 13 young patients with multiple sclerosis. The multiple sclerosis patients were children and adolescents ranging in age from roughly 6 to 15 years. Trimming removed 5 bases from V and 3 bases from J, leaving 12 bases between the germline ends. As encoded in the germline V gene, CDR1 is SGHRS while CDR2 is YFSETQ. There are 14 amino acids in the CDR3, from cysteine to phenylalanine inclusive. Only CDR3 DNA remains: 42 bases, in frame from the first base. The count of this clonotype is one. It has no known antigen specificity. Base qualities are missing; no much larger clone stands one base away. Libraries were prepared through PCR. Sequencing took place on an Illumina HiSeq 2500. To reduce PCR and sequencing biases, unique molecular identifiers were built into the TCR beta cDNA libraries. Approximately 500,000 cDNA molecules were obtained for every 1 to 10 million input T cells, so each molecule roughly corresponded to one T cell. Patient libraries were prepared and sequenced with the same protocol used for the earlier healthy control dataset. Within a given batch, samples were prepared together, multiplexed and sequenced on the same HiSeq lane. As for the original processing: MIGEC handled the raw barcoded reads, throwing out single-read molecular identifier groups before consensus assembly and CDR3 extraction. Clonotype tables were post-analysed with VDJtools, normalizing diversity by down-sampling all datasets to the smallest sample size. Repertoire overlap clustering matched CDR3 amino acid but not nucleotide sequences to correct batch-related cross-sample contamination. TCRdb reanalyzed the raw reads on its own, using fastp at Q25 for trimming and MiXCR for clone calling, and kept in-frame beta chains. CDR3 protein sequences are deduplicated, and each keeps its most common genes and DNA. The V and J calls, along with clone size, are taken from TCRdb and not from the paper's own processing. The sample yields some 500,000 distinct CDR3 sequences; over 35% were counted once. In total, the top ten clones hold roughly 12% of the sample.

What the authors observed across the whole study: Significantly lower normalized Chao1 diversity was found in multiple sclerosis patients than in controls, suggesting substantial peripheral T-cell clonal expansion. Patients showed significantly higher frequencies than controls for roughly 5 TRBV segments, among them TRBV5-6, TRBV5-1 and TRBV20-1. The multiple sclerosis patient group was slightly younger than the control group. Direct clustering with F measure revealed strong co-clustering of samples prepared in the same batch, which led to a batch-effect correction.

The sequence derives from a girl aged 10 to 17 with multiple sclerosis. In this chain, TRBV5-1 is recombined with TRBJ2-1; the D segment may tentatively be TRBD1 or TRBD2, each giving 6 matched bases. Sample: blood. Here the CDR3 is given as CASRGAGSYNEQFF. At the DNA level, the sequence is TGCGCCAGCAGGGGGGCGGGAAGCTACAATGAGCAGTTCTTC. Where the CDR3 stops, the reference TRBV5-1 and TRBJ2-1 genes take over; the full variable domain is KAGVTQTPRYLIKTRGQQVTLSCSPISGHRSVSWYQQTPGQGLQFLFEYFSETQRNKGNFPGRFSGRQFSNSRSEMNVSTLELGDSALYLCASRGAGSYNEQFFGPGTRLTVL.